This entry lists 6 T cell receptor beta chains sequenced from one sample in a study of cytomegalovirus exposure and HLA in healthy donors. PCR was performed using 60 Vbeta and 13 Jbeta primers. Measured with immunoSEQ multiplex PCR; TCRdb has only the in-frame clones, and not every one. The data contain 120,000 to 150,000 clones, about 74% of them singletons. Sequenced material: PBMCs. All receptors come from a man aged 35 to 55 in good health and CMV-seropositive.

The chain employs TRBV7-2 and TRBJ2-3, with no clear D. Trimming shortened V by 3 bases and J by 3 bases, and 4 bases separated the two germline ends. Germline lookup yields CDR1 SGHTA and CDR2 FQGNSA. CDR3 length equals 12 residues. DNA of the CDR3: TGTGCCAGCAGCTTTAGTACAGATACGCAGTATTTT. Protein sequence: CASSFSTDTQYF.

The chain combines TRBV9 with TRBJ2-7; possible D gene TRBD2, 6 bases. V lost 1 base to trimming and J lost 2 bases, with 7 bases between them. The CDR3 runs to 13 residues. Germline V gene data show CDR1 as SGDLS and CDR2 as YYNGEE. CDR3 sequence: CASSVSGAYEQYF. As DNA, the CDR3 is TGTGCCAGCAGCGTATCGGGGGCCTACGAGCAGTACTTC.

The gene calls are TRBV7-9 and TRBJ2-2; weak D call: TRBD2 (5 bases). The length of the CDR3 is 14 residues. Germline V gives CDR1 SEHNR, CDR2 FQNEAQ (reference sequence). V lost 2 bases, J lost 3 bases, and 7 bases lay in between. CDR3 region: CASSLSGDTGELFF. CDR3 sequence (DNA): TGTGCCAGCAGCTTATCCGGGGACACCGGGGAGCTGTTTTTT. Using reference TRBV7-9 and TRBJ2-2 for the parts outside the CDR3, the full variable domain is DTGVSQNPRHKITKRGQNVTFRCDPISEHNRLYWYRQTLGQGPEFLTYFQNEAQLEKSRLLSDRFSAERPKGSFSTLEIQRTEQGDSAMYLCASSLSGDTGELFFGEGSRLTVL.

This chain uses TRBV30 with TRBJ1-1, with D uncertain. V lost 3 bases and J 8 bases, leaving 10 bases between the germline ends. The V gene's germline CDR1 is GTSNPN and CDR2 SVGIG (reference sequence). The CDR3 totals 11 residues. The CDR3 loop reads CAWRPTPEAFF. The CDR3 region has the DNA TGTGCCTGGAGGCCGACACCCGAAGCTTTCTTT.

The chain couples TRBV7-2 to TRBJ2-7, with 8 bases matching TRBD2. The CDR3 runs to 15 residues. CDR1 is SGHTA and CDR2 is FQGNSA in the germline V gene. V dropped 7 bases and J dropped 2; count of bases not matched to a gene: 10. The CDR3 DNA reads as TGTGCCAGCACCTCGGGGGGGTCGCACACCTACGAGCAGTACTTC. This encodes CASTSGGSHTYEQYF.

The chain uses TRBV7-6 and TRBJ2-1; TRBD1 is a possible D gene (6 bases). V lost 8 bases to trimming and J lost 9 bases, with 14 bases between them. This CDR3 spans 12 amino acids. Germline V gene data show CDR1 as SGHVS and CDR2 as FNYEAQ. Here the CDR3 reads CASSPQGIEQFF. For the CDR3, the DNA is TGTGCCAGCTCCCCTCAGGGGATTGAGCAGTTCTTC.